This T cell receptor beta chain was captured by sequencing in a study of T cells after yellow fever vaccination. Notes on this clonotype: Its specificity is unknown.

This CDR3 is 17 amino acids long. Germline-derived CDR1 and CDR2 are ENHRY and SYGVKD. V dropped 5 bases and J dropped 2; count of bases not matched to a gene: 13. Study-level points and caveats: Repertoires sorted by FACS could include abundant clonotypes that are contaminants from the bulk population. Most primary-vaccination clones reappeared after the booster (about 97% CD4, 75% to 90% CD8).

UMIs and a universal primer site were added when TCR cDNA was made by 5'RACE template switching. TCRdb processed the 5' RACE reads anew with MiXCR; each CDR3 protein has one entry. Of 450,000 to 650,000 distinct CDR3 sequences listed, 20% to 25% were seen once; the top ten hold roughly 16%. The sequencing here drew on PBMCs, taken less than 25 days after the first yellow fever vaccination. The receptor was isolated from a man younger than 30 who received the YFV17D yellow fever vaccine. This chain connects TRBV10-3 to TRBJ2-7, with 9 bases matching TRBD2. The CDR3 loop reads CAISPSVRGGDTYEQYV. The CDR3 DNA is TGTGCCATCAGTCCCTCGGTTCGCGGGGGGGATACCTACGAGCAGTACGTC.